Included here is one T cell receptor beta chain sequence, with context. Its antigen has not been determined. Per-base quality was not reported, and no clone a single base away is much larger than it. These data are taken from a study of cytomegalovirus exposure and HLA in healthy donors (TCRdb year 2017). About the investigation overall: An earlier analysis of more than 550 of the donors reported over 250 Gb of sequence data and roughly 120 million unique TCR beta sequences obtained from around 190 million T cells. The number of typed donors differed by locus: roughly 629-640 for A, B, C, DRB1 and DQB1; roughly 510 for DQA1; over 600 for DPA1; and 450 to 480 for DPB1. On average, approximately 250,000 unique TCR beta nucleotide sequences were sequenced per donor among 300 to 500 genotyped donors of the cohort, with around 19% of those sequences being non-productive. Rather than drawing on any new phenotypic data, the later analysis identified candidate immune exposures from TCR beta sequences and the way those sequences occurred across donors. In a later analysis, previously published TCR beta repertoires from roughly 710 donors were re-analyzed and high-resolution HLA genotyping was added so that TCR occurrence patterns could be studied. HLA typing included class I and class II loci at four-digit resolution. The study aimed to test whether signatures of past pathogen exposure could be identified by cataloging public T cell receptors. Approximately 310 gigabases of sequencing data and around 87 million unique TCR sequences were included in an early release covering about 700 HLA-typed donors. Roughly five DR-DQ haplotypes were treated as single units for association and clustering because of strong linkage in the cohort. Along with the approximately 600-subject first cohort, a separate validation cohort of over a hundred different subjects was used. High-throughput TCR immunosequencing, statistical association of individual TCRs with disease status, and machine learning were combined to predict cytomegalovirus infection status. The study used immunosequencing to profile the T cell repertoires of 670 or so subjects and linked those repertoires to cytomegalovirus serostatus. In a later genetic analysis, genome-wide SNP genotypes for 398 of the 666 donors were used, and that subset was treated as a discovery cohort. Donor age, sex, ethnicity and CMV serostatus were collected together with the repertoire data. Among the roughly 430 genotyped donors, around 81% belonged to the genetic ancestry cluster associated with self-reported Caucasian donors. Every discovery cohort repertoire had been produced on one sequencing platform. An earlier analysis of approximately 640 of the donors applied high-throughput TCR beta sequencing to assess whether each TCR beta V gene segment acted as functional or pseudogenic.

What the study reported, not specific to this receptor: Correlated functional status among segregating V segments might reflect linkage disequilibrium, but an unknown experimental factor could not be ruled out. A further reported finding was that TCR beta sequences accurately predicted the HLA-A and HLA-B alleles for most subjects in the first cohort. Cytomegalovirus status was reported to be diagnosed by the classifier with high specificity and sensitivity in both the original and validation cohorts. Several of the top co-occurrence clusters appeared to be linked to parvovirus B19, influenza, CMV and Epstein-Barr virus, according to a later analysis. Across donors, most TCR sequences were observed very rarely, whereas some public TCRs were present in many individuals. It was suggested by the authors that the approach could potentially be generalized to other disease states and immunological phenotypes. Immune exposure information for the cohort was limited to CMV serostatus. HLA typing was unavailable for some donors at each locus, so association tests used only the typed subset. The 87-base-pair reads could not distinguish some IMGT-functional V segments, including TRBV6-2 and TRBV6-3, so those segments were excluded. In a later analysis, the rate of TCR association differed among HLA loci, with DRB1 alleles having the most associated TCRs and HLA-C alleles having the fewest. In a later genetic analysis, fewer N-insertions in productive TCRs were reported among donors in an Asian-associated ancestry cluster than the roughly 700-donor mean. Most CMV-associated TCR beta chains appeared to be HLA-restricted in a later analysis, and the HLA associations seemed to be driven largely by CMV exposure. Because counts were too low, seventeen rarely observed V segments, including chromosome 9 orphons, were excluded from the earlier analysis of 587 of the donors. In a later analysis, HLA-associated TCR beta chains were found to be more clonally expanded and to have lower generation probabilities than equally common non-associated chains. A later genetic analysis associated a missense DCLRE1C variant with V-gene and J-gene trimming of TCR beta chains, and an independent cohort replicated the association. This cohort had only TCR beta chains sequenced, and the lack of alpha or paired-chain data limited which features could be detected. Broadly in line with IMGT annotations, most TCR beta V segments showed up in productive rearrangements about 87% or about 30% of the time in an earlier analysis of approximately 600 of the donors. Presence/absence analyses assumed roughly uniform sequencing depth across donors, an assumption that may not hold. A total of roughly 160 TCR beta chains were listed by the study as associated with cytomegalovirus. A later analysis associated 15,000 to 20,000 TCR beta sequences with specific HLA alleles at a false discovery rate of 0.05. Three of the identified cytomegalovirus-associated TCR beta chains were confirmed in vitro to be specific for cytomegalovirus antigens. A group of highly shared sequence variants was considered likely to be a technical artifact of the sequencing pipeline. When HLA alleles, especially DR and DQ, strongly co-occurred, TCR associations were difficult to assign to individual alleles.

The cohort consisted of approximately 670 healthy bone marrow donors. At the time of sampling, all cohort members were nominally healthy, though unrecorded immune exposures were likely present. The donor was CMV seronegative and belonged to the group of under 400 seronegative cohort members. A peripheral blood sample was provided by each donor, and peripheral blood mononuclear cells were used for TCR beta sequencing. The Qiagen DNeasy Blood Extraction Kit was used to extract genomic DNA from the blood cell samples. The cysteine opens and the phenylalanine closes a CDR3 of 15 amino acids. Just CDR3 DNA is preserved here, 45 bases in frame from base 1. Trimming removed 1 base from V and 5 bases from J; the gene matches leave 4 bases unexplained. The germline V gene sets CDR1 to SGHTA and CDR2 to FQGTGA. The library was produced with the immunoSEQ multiplex PCR assay. A mixture of 60 forward primers for TCR Vbeta segments and 13 reverse primers for TCR Jbeta segments was used in the multiplex PCR. Amplification of the CDR3 region of rearranged TCR beta genes was performed with a multiplex PCR assay on genomic DNA. The amplified TCR beta libraries were sequenced on the Illumina HiSeq System as 87-base-pair reads. From the authors' description of their analysis: Across the 670 or so repertoires, a later analysis counted 80 million or so unique TCR beta chains, 9.5 million to 13 million of which were shared by at least two donors. To remove PCR and sequencing errors, raw reads were error-corrected and collapsed into unique sequences using a nearest-neighbor algorithm that merged closely related sequences. V, D and J gene segments were assigned by aligning CDR3 sequences to IMGT reference sequences. For a sequence to be retained, a match of at least six nucleotides was required to both a V gene segment and a J gene segment. A rearrangement counted as productive if the CDR3 had no stop codons and remained in frame with V and J, and every other rearrangement counted as non-productive. CDR3 was defined according to IMGT convention as the region running from the second conserved V-encoded cysteine to the conserved J-encoded phenylalanine. Sequences without an unambiguous match to a single V gene segment were excluded from the earlier analysis of about 630 of the donors. In an earlier analysis of approximately 610 of the donors, V segments were called functional above 56.7% productive rearrangements and were called segregating when the between-donor standard deviation exceeded 5%. A statistical classification framework was developed to diagnose cytomegalovirus status using the catalog of TCR beta chain sequences. In a later analysis, V and J genes were assigned by comparing TCR nucleotide sequences against IMGT/GENE-DB human TR gene sequences. The TCRdist pipeline was used in a later analysis to assign CDR3 sequences and most-parsimonious VDJ recombination scenarios. A later analysis defined each TCR beta chain by its CDR3 amino acid sequence plus V-gene family, and excluded reads lacking a unique V-gene family. In a later analysis, 450 to 600 highly shared, low-generation-probability nucleotide sequences were removed to address suspected cross-contamination and a sequencing artifact. For each public chain, a later analysis derived a clonal expansion index from normalized ranks of inferred template counts within each repertoire. In a later analysis, generation probabilities were computed using a VDJ recombination model fitted to out-of-frame rearrangements, and the results were checked against IGoR. In a later analysis, TCR-TCR, TCR-HLA and TCR-CMV co-occurrence was scored with hypergeometric tests, and a repertoire-size bias correction was applied to TCR pairs. In a later analysis, false discovery rates were estimated by permuting HLA or CMV assignments 20 times. A later analysis grouped co-occurring TCRs with DBSCAN, adding TCRdist sequence similarity when clustering within HLA-allele-positive subsets. Co-occurrence clustering excluded repertoires with fewer than 30,000 or more than 120,000 public chains, plus five with anomalous nucleotide sharing. The immuneACCESS repertoire file appears here via TCRdb, limited to in-frame rearrangements. These files lack a portion of the clones; in checked studies, under half of the deficit traces to unresolved V genes, and the cause of the others is not known. That table furnishes V, J and clone size, whereas the DNA furnished D and trimming. In all, the sample holds about 90,000 clones, and around 77% of those were seen once. Of the sample, 0.57% falls within the top ten clones.

Sample: PBMCs. The rearrangement joined TRBV7-3 to TRBJ2-3; 9 bases in between match TRBD2. The source of this sequence is a man younger than 40 in good health and CMV-seronegative. DNA sequence: TGTGCCAGCAGCTTAAGCGGGGGGGCAGGAGATACGCAGTATTTT. Its product reads: CASSLSGGAGDTQYF. The CDR3, completed at both ends by the reference TRBV7-3 and TRBJ2-3 genes, gives the full variable domain GAGVSQTPSNKVTEKGKYVELRCDPISGHTALYWYRQSLGQGPEFLIYFQGTGAADDSGLPNDRFFAVRPEGSVSTLKIQRTERGDSAVYLCASSLSGGAGDTQYFGPGTRLTVL.